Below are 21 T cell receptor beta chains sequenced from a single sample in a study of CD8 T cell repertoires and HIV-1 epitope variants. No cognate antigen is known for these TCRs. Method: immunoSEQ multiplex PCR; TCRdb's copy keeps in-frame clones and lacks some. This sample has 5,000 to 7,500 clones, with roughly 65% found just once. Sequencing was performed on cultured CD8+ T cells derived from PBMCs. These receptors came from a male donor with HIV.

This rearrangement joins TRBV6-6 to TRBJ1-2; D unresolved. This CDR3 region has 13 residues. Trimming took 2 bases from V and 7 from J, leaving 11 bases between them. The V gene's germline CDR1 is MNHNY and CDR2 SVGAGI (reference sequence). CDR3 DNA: TGTGCCAGCAGTTACAGTGCAGAAGGTGGCTACACCTTC. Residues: CASSYSAEGGYTF.

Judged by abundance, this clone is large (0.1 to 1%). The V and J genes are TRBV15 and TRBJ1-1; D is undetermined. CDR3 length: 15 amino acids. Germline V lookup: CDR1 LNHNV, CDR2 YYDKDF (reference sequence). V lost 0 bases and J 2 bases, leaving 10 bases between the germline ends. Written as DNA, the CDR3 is TGTGCCACCAGCAGAGATAGGGCGCCAAACACTGAAGCTTTCTTT. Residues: CATSRDRAPNTEAFF.

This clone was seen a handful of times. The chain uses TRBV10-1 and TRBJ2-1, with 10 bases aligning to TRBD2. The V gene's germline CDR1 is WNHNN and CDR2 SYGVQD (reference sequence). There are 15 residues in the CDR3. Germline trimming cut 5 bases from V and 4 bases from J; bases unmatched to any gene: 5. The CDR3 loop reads CASSSAGGPYNEQFF. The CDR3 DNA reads TGCGCCAGCAGTTCAGCGGGAGGGCCTTACAATGAGCAGTTCTTC.

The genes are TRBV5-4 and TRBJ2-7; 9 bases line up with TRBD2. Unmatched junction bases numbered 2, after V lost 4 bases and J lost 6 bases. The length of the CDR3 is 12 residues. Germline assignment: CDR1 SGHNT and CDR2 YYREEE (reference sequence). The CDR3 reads CASSQAGGEQYF. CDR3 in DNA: TGTGCCAGCAGCCAAGCGGGGGGCGAGCAGTACTTC.

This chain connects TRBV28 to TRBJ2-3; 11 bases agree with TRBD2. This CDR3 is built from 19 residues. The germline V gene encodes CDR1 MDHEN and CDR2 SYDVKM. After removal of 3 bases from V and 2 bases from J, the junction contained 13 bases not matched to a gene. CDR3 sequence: CASSFGPGTSGKTTDTQYF. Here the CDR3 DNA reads TGTGCCAGCAGTTTCGGGCCCGGGACTAGCGGTAAGACCACAGATACGCAGTATTTT.

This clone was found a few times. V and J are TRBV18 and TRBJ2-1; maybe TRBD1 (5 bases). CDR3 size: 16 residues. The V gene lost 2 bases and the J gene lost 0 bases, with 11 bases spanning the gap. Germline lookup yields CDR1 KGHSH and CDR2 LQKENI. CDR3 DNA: TGTGCCAGCTCACCAGGGGCCCCTAGCTCCTACAATGAGCAGTTCTTC. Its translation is CASSPGAPSSYNEQFF.

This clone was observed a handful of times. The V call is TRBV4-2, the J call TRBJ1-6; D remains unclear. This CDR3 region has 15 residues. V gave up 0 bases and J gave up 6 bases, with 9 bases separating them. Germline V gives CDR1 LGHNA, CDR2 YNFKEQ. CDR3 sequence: CASSQELLLNSPLHF. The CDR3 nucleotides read TGTGCCAGCAGCCAAGAATTGCTCCTTAATTCACCCCTCCACTTT.

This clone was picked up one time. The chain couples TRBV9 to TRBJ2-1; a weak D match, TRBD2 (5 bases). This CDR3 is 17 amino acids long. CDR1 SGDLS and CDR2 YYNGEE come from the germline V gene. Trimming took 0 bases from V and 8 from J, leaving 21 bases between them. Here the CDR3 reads CASSVGGAAGPGDEQFF. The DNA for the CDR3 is TGTGCCAGCAGCGTAGGGGGAGCCGCGGGCCCTGGAGATGAGCAGTTCTTC. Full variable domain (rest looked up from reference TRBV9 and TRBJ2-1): DSGVTQTPKHLITATGQRVTLRCSPRSGDLSVYWYQQSLDQGLQFLIQYYNGEERAKGNILERFSAQQFPDLHSELNLSSLELGDSALYFCASSVGGAAGPGDEQFFGPGTRLTVL.

CDR3 DNA: TGTGCCAGCAGCGGACAGGTTCCCTACGAGCAGTACTTC. It specifies CASSGQVPYEQYF. The V call is TRBV9, the J call TRBJ2-7; possible D gene TRBD1, 6 bases. The CDR3 has 13 amino acids. The germline gives CDR1 SGDLS, CDR2 YYNGEE. Trimming removed 3 bases from V and 2 bases from J, with 9 bases in between. Filled out from reference TRBV9 and TRBJ2-7, the complete variable domain reads DSGVTQTPKHLITATGQRVTLRCSPRSGDLSVYWYQQSLDQGLQFLIQYYNGEERAKGNILERFSAQQFPDLHSELNLSSLELGDSALYFCASSGQVPYEQYFGPGTRLTVT.

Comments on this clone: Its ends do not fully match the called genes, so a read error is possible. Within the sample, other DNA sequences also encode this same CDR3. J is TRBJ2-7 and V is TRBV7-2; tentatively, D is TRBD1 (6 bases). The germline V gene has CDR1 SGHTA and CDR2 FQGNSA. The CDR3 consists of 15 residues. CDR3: CASSITAGTNVEQYF. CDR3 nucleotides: TGTGCTAGCAGCATAACCGCCGGGACAAATGTCGAGCAGTACTTC.

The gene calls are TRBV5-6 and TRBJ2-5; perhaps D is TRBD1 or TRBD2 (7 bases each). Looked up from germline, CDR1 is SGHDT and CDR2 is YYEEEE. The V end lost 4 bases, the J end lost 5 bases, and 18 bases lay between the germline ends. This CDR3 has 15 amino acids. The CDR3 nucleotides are TGTGCCAGCAGCCCGGGGAGGGGGCTGGGGGAGACCCAGTACTTC. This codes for CASSPGRGLGETQYF.

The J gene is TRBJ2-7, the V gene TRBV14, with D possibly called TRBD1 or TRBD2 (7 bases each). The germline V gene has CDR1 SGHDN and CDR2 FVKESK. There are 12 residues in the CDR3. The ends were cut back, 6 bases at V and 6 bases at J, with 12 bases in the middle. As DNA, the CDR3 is TGTGCCAGCAGTCTCAGGGGGGGCGAGCAGTACTTC. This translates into CASSLRGGEQYF. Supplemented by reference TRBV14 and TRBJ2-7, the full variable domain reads EAGVTQFPSHSVIEKGQTVTLRCDPISGHDNLYWYRRVMGKEIKFLLHFVKESKQDESGMPNNRFLAERTGGTYSTLKVQPAELEDSGVYFCASSLRGGEQYFGPGTRLTVT.

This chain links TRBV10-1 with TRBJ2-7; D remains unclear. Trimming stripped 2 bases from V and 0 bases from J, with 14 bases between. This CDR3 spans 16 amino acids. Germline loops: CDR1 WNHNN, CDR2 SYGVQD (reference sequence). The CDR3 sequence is CASSETVGSSSYEQYF. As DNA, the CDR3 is TGCGCCAGCAGTGAGACGGTGGGGTCTTCCTCCTACGAGCAGTACTTC.

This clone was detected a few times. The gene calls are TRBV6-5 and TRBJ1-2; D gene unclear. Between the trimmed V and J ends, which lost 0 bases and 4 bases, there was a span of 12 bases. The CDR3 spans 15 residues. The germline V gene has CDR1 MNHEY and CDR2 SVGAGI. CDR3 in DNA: TGTGCCAGCAGTTACTCTACGACGGGAGGCTATGGCTACACCTTC. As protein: CASSYSTTGGYGYTF.

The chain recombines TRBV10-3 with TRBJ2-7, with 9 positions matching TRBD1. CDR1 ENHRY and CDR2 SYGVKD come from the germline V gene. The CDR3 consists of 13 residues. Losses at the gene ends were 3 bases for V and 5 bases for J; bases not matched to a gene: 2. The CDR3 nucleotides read TGTGCCATCAGTGAACAGGGGGCCCACGAGCAGTACTTC. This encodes CAISEQGAHEQYF.

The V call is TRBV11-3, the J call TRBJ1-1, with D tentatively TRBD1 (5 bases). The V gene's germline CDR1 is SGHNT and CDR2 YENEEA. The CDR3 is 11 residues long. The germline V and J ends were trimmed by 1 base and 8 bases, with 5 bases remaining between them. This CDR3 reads CASSLGGEAFF. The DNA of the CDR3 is TGTGCCAGCAGCTTAGGGGGGGAAGCTTTCTTT.

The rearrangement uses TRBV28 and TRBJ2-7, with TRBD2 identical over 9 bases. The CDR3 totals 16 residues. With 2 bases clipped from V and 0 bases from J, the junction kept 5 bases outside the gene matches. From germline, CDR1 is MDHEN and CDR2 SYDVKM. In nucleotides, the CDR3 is TGTGCCAGCAGTTTAGATAGCGGGAGACTCTCCTACGAGCAGTACTTC. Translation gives CASSLDSGRLSYEQYF.

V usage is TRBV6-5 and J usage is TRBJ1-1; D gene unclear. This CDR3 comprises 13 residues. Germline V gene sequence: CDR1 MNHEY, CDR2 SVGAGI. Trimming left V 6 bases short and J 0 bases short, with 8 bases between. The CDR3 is CASRTRVNTEAFF. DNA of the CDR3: TGTGCCAGCAGGACTAGAGTGAACACTGAAGCTTTCTTT.

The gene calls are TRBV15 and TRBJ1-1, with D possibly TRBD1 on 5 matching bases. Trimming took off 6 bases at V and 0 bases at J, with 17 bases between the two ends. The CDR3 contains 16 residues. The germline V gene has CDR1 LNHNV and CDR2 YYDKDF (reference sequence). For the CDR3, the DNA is TGTGCCACCAGATTACCAAGAGGGGCCATGAACACTGAAGCTTTCTTT. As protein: CATRLPRGAMNTEAFF.

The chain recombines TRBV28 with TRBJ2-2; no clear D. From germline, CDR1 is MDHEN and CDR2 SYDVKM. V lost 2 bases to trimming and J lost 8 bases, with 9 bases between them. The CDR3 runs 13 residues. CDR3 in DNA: TGTGCCAGCAGTTTACCTCCAGGAGGGGAGCTGTTTTTT. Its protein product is CASSLPPGGELFF.

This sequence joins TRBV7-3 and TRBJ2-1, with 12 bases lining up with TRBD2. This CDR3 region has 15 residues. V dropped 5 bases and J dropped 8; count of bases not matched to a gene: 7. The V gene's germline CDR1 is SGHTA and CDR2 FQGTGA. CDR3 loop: CASSQTSGGVYEQFF. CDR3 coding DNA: TGTGCCAGCAGCCAGACTAGCGGGGGAGTTTATGAGCAGTTCTTC.